A selection of T cell receptor beta chains follows, all from one sample in a study of blood T cell repertoires in COVID-19. This table comes from immunoSEQ multiplex PCR, and its TCRdb copy is limited to in-frame clones, with some not included. The data show fewer than 350,000 clones, approximately 90% seen once. Sequenced material: PBMCs or T cells enriched from blood (not recorded which). The source is a middle-aged woman with acute COVID-19. CDR3s include the opening cysteine and the closing phenylalanine or tryptophan. A D gene is named only where the DNA matches it firmly. Only some rows state a clone size, as once, few, many or a class for expanded clones.

TRBV20-1	TRBJ2-2	TRBD1	NA	TGCAGTGCTAGTTGGGCAGGGGGCACCGGGGAGCTGTTTTTT	CSASWAGGTGELFF
TRBV7-9	TRBJ2-3	TRBD2	NA	TGTGCCAGCAGCTTAGGGCCTCGGGGGGAGGATACGCAGTATTTT	CASSLGPRGEDTQYF
TRBV18	TRBJ2-7	TRBD2	NA	TGTGCCAGCTCCCCCTCTAGCGGGAGGGCCTACGAGCAGTACTTC	CASSPSSGRAYEQYF
TRBV14	TRBJ1-6	NA	NA	TGTGCCAGCAGCCGACGACAGGTAACTGATTCACCCCTCCACTTT	CASSRRQVTDSPLHF
TRBV28	TRBJ1-2	NA	once	TGTGCCAGCAGTTTGGGGCCCTATGGCTACACCTTC	CASSLGPYGYTF
TRBV9	TRBJ2-3	TRBD2	NA	TGTGCCAGCAGCAAGGGACTAGCGGTGGGCACAGATACGCAGTATTTT	CASSKGLAVGTDTQYF
TRBV7-2	TRBJ1-2	NA	NA	TGTGCCAGCAGCTTAGGGGAGGACGGCGTCACTAACTATGGCTACACCTTC	CASSLGEDGVTNYGYTF
TRBV4-1	TRBJ1-3	TRBD1	NA	TGCGCCAGCAGCCAAGATGGGACGGGACAGGGCTCTGGAAACACCATATATTTT	CASSQDGTGQGSGNTIYF
TRBV3-1/TRBV3-2	TRBJ2-5	TRBD2	NA	TGTGCCAGCAGCGAACCGGGGGGTGTCGCGGAGACCCAGTACTTC	CASSEPGGVAETQYF
TRBV7-2	TRBJ2-7	TRBD2	NA	TGTGCCAGCTTCTCGTACGGGGAGGGCGAGCAGTACTTC	CASFSYGEGEQYF
TRBV4-2	TRBJ2-4	NA	NA	TGTGCCAGCAGCCAAGATCTACAGGGCGGAAAAAACATTCAGTACTTC	CASSQDLQGGKNIQYF
TRBV5-1	TRBJ2-1	TRBD2	NA	TGCGCCAGCAGCGTCGATCTAGCGGCCAATGAGCAGTTCTTC	CASSVDLAANEQFF
TRBV28	TRBJ1-2	NA	NA	TGTGCCAGCAGGAGTCCTAACTATGGCTACACCTTC	CASRSPNYGYTF
TRBV3-1/TRBV3-2	TRBJ1-2	NA	NA	TGTGCCAGCAGCTACACCGGGCTAGCCGTAGCACCCACCTTC	CASSYTGLAVAPTF
TRBV13	TRBJ2-3	NA	NA	TGTGCCAGCAGCCCCCAGACTAGTTTTGATACGCAGTATTTT	CASSPQTSFDTQYF
TRBV27	TRBJ2-7	NA	NA	TGTGCCAGCAGTCGAGGGCCGCTGACCTACGAGCAGTACTTC	CASSRGPLTYEQYF
TRBV7-8	TRBJ1-1	TRBD1	NA	TGTGCCAGCAGCCAAACTCGGACAGGGGAAGCTTTCTTT	CASSQTRTGEAFF
TRBV6-2/TRBV6-3	TRBJ2-1	NA	NA	TGTGCCAGCATCCCGAGCGGGAAAGGGGGCAATGAGCAGTTCTTC	CASIPSGKGGNEQFF
TRBV7-3	TRBJ1-5	NA	NA	TGTGCCAGCAGTTCAAATAGCAATCAGCCCCAGCATTTT	CASSSNSNQPQHF
TRBV12-3/TRBV12-4	TRBJ2-5	TRBD1	NA	TGTGCCAGCAGCCTTGACAGGGGACAGACCCAGTACTTC	CASSLDRGQTQYF
TRBV7-3	TRBJ2-2	TRBD1	once	TGTGCCAGCAGCCTACAGGGGTCCCTCGGCGGGGAGCTGTTTTTT	CASSLQGSLGGELFF
TRBV27	TRBJ1-1	NA	NA	TGTGCCAGCAGTTTCTCCTTTAGGGACATACCTGAAGCTTTCTTT	CASSFSFRDIPEAFF
TRBV21-1	TRBJ2-7	NA	NA	TGTGCCAGCAGCAAAGCGCAGGGACAGGTCACCTACGAGCAGTACTTC	CASSKAQGQVTYEQYF
TRBV5-1	TRBJ2-7	NA	NA	TGCGCCAGCAGCTTGGACAGACACGAGCAGTACTTC	CASSLDRHEQYF
TRBV4-2	TRBJ2-4	NA	NA	TGTGCCAGCAGCCAAGACAGAAACATTCAGTACTTC	CASSQDRNIQYF
TRBV28	TRBJ1-2	NA	NA	TGTGCCAGCAGTTTAGCCCCTACTAAGGGGGATGGCTACACCTTC	CASSLAPTKGDGYTF
TRBV6-5	TRBJ1-2	TRBD1	NA	TGTGCCAGCAGGGGGGATTGGGACAGGGACGGAGGCTACACCTTC	CASRGDWDRDGGYTF
TRBV6-5	TRBJ2-7	TRBD2	once	TGTGCCAGCAGTTACTTCCTAGCGGGTGGAGGGGAGCAGTACTTC	CASSYFLAGGGEQYF
TRBV29-1	TRBJ1-1	NA	NA	TGCAGCGTTCTACAGGGTACTGAAGCTTTCTTT	CSVLQGTEAFF
TRBV4-2	TRBJ1-2	TRBD1	once	TGTGCCAGCAGCCATTCGGACAGGGCTTCGGAGGACTATGGCTACACCTTC	CASSHSDRASEDYGYTF
TRBV10-2	TRBJ1-4	NA	NA	TGCGCCAGCAGTGACTTGGGCTTGGGTGAAAAACTGTTTTTT	CASSDLGLGEKLFF